These T cell receptor beta chains were read from a single sample in a study of blood T cells in healthy people across ages. One entry per CDR3 protein, called by TCRdb with MiXCR from the 5' RACE reads. The sample consists of about 1.4 million distinct CDR3 sequences, approximately 63% of them appearing once. Sequenced material: blood. These receptors all stem from a man between 18 and 29 years old in good health. Each CDR3 is given with its conserved first and last residue. The D gene is left open where the match is weak. Rows may omit the clone size; those that give it use once, few, many or a size class.

DNA: TGTGCCAGCAGTTGGGAGGGGGACACTGAAGCTTTCTTT; CDR3: CASSWEGDTEAFF; D: .; V: TRBV27; length: 13; size: few; J: TRBJ1-1
DNA: TGTGCCAGCAGCTTTTGGGGCTACGAGCAGTACTTC; CDR3: CASSFWGYEQYF; D: .; V: TRBV12-3/TRBV12-4; length: 12; size: many; J: TRBJ2-7
DNA: TGTGCCAGCACCCCCCCGGGACTTCTAGATACGCAGTATTTT; CDR3: CASTPPGLLDTQYF; D: .; V: TRBV5-5; length: 14; size: .; J: TRBJ2-3
DNA: TGCAGTGCTAGAGTTCGAGCGGGAGCTGAGCAGTTCTTC; CDR3: CSARVRAGAEQFF; D: TRBD2; V: TRBV20-1; length: 13; size: .; J: TRBJ2-1
DNA: TGCGCCAGCAGCCGGGACGGAGGATACCAAGAGACCCAGTACTTC; CDR3: CASSRDGGYQETQYF; D: .; V: TRBV5-1; length: 15; size: .; J: TRBJ2-5
DNA: TGCAGTGCTCCGGTGGCTACTGACTACAATGAGCAGTTCTTC; CDR3: CSAPVATDYNEQFF; D: .; V: TRBV20-1; length: 14; size: few; J: TRBJ2-1
DNA: TGTGCCAGCAGCTTAGAATTAGCTGGAGACTACGAGCAGTACTTC; CDR3: CASSLELAGDYEQYF; D: .; V: TRBV7-9; length: 15; size: few; J: TRBJ2-7
DNA: TGTGCCAGCAGTTACGGGGGCGCGGAGACCCAGTACTTC; CDR3: CASSYGGAETQYF; D: .; V: TRBV6-5; length: 13; size: .; J: TRBJ2-5
DNA: TGCGCCAGCAGCCAAGATCCCCCGGGACAGGGGGCTTACGAGCAGTACTTC; CDR3: CASSQDPPGQGAYEQYF; D: TRBD1; V: TRBV4-1; length: 17; size: .; J: TRBJ2-7
DNA: TGTGCCAGCAGCGTACTAGCGGGGGGACCCACCGGGGACAATGAGCAGTTCTTC; CDR3: CASSVLAGGPTGDNEQFF; D: TRBD2; V: TRBV7-2; length: 18; size: .; J: TRBJ2-1
DNA: TGTGCCAGCAGCCACGGGCAGGCGAACATTCAGTACTTC; CDR3: CASSHGQANIQYF; D: .; V: TRBV7-2; length: 13; size: .; J: TRBJ2-4
DNA: TGTGCCAGCAGCGGCCGGCTAGCGGGAGGAGGGGGGAACACCGGGGAGCTGTTTTTT; CDR3: CASSGRLAGGGGNTGELFF; D: TRBD2; V: TRBV11-2; length: 19; size: .; J: TRBJ2-2
DNA: TGCGCCAGCGGCCAAGATAGAAGGACTGGGGCCAACGTCCTGACTTTC; CDR3: CASGQDRRTGANVLTF; D: .; V: TRBV4-3; length: 16; size: .; J: TRBJ2-6
DNA: TGTGCCAGCAGCGCACGGGGGACGAACACCGGGGAGCTGTTTTTT; CDR3: CASSARGTNTGELFF; D: .; V: TRBV7-9; length: 15; size: .; J: TRBJ2-2
DNA: TGTGCCAGCAGTACCTCGGAGCCGAGCTACTACGAGCAGTACTTC; CDR3: CASSTSEPSYYEQYF; D: .; V: TRBV27; length: 15; size: few; J: TRBJ2-7
DNA: TGCAGCGGTACCGGGACCGTTGCTTTCTTT; CDR3: CSGTGTVAFF; D: .; V: TRBV29-1; length: 10; size: few; J: TRBJ1-1
DNA: TGCAGCGCCAGACAGGGCCCCTACGAGCAGTACTTC; CDR3: CSARQGPYEQYF; D: TRBD1; V: TRBV20-1; length: 12; size: many; J: TRBJ2-7
DNA: TGCGCCAGCAGCCTAGACAGGGTATCGGATGAAAAACTGTTTTTT; CDR3: CASSLDRVSDEKLFF; D: TRBD1; V: TRBV4-3; length: 15; size: .; J: TRBJ1-4
DNA: TGCAGTGCGGGACTTCTCCTGGCGGGGGAGACCCAGTACTTC; CDR3: CSAGLLLAGETQYF; D: .; V: TRBV20-1; length: 14; size: .; J: TRBJ2-5
DNA: TGTGCCAGCAGTTTACAATTGCACAATGAGCAGTACTTC; CDR3: CASSLQLHNEQYF; D: .; V: TRBV12-3/TRBV12-4; length: 13; size: .; J: TRBJ2-7
DNA: TGTGCCATCCGAGACCCTCCGGACAGGAATGAGCAGTTCTTC; CDR3: CAIRDPPDRNEQFF; D: TRBD1; V: TRBV2; length: 14; size: few; J: TRBJ2-1
DNA: TGTGCCAGCAGCTTTTTGAAAGATACGCAGTATTTT; CDR3: CASSFLKDTQYF; D: .; V: TRBV7-9; length: 12; size: few; J: TRBJ2-3
DNA: TGTGCCAGCAGTGAAGCTCGGGACAGGGCTGGCTACACCTTC; CDR3: CASSEARDRAGYTF; D: TRBD1; V: TRBV2; length: 14; size: few; J: TRBJ1-2
DNA: TGTGCCAGCAGCCAGGCCCGACAGTCAACTAATGAAAAACTGTTTTTT; CDR3: CASSQARQSTNEKLFF; D: .; V: TRBV4-2; length: 16; size: once; J: TRBJ1-4
DNA: TGTGCCAGCAGTTACGCCTACGGTGGCAGCCGGAACACTGAAGCTTTCTTT; CDR3: CASSYAYGGSRNTEAFF; D: .; V: TRBV6-2/TRBV6-3; length: 17; size: once; J: TRBJ1-1
DNA: TGTGCCAGCTCACCGCCTAAGGGGGTGAACACTGAAGCTTTCTTT; CDR3: CASSPPKGVNTEAFF; D: .; V: TRBV18; length: 15; size: .; J: TRBJ1-1
DNA: TGCAGTGTTGAAGAGACAGTAGAGGGCAATGAGCAGTTCTTC; CDR3: CSVEETVEGNEQFF; D: .; V: TRBV29-1; length: 14; size: .; J: TRBJ2-1
DNA: TGTGCCAGCAGTCCGGGGACTAGCGGGTATAGCACAGATACGCAGTATTTT; CDR3: CASSPGTSGYSTDTQYF; D: TRBD2; V: TRBV12-3/TRBV12-4; length: 17; size: .; J: TRBJ2-3
DNA: TGTGCCAGCAGTACGGACACCGCTACTTCACCCCTCCACTTT; CDR3: CASSTDTATSPLHF; D: .; V: TRBV28; length: 14; size: .; J: TRBJ1-6
DNA: TGTGCCAGCAGCCCCATGGGGGCGTTGGGGACAGATACGCAGTATTTT; CDR3: CASSPMGALGTDTQYF; D: .; V: TRBV13; length: 16; size: .; J: TRBJ2-3
DNA: TGTGCCAGCAGCTGGACAGGGGGGAACTCTGGGGCCAACGTCCTGACTTTC; CDR3: CASSWTGGNSGANVLTF; D: TRBD1; V: TRBV6-1; length: 17; size: .; J: TRBJ2-6
DNA: TGCGCCAGCAGCTTGGGATCTTCGACCTACGAGCAGTACTTC; CDR3: CASSLGSSTYEQYF; D: .; V: TRBV5-1; length: 14; size: .; J: TRBJ2-7
DNA: TGTGCCAGCCTTTCGGGAGGTCTGGCTGAGCAGTTCTTC; CDR3: CASLSGGLAEQFF; D: TRBD2; V: TRBV6-6; length: 13; size: .; J: TRBJ2-1
DNA: TGCGCCAGCAGCCCCTCGGGACAGGGGTTTGCTGGCTACACCTTC; CDR3: CASSPSGQGFAGYTF; D: TRBD1; V: TRBV4-1; length: 15; size: .; J: TRBJ1-2
DNA: TGTGCCAGCAGCGACCCCGAGACTAGCGGGAGTCCCTACGAGCAGTACTTC; CDR3: CASSDPETSGSPYEQYF; D: TRBD2; V: TRBV7-9; length: 17; size: .; J: TRBJ2-7
DNA: TGTGCCAGCAGCCAAGATGTAGCGGGGCCGGAGGGGTATAATTCACCCCTCCACTTT; CDR3: CASSQDVAGPEGYNSPLHF; D: .; V: TRBV4-2; length: 19; size: .; J: TRBJ1-6
DNA: TGCAGCGGGGAGGGGATCGGGGGACGCACCGGGGAGCTGTTTTTT; CDR3: CSGEGIGGRTGELFF; D: TRBD2; V: TRBV29-1; length: 15; size: .; J: TRBJ2-2
DNA: TGTGCCAGCAGTGAATATCCGGGGCCGGGTAATGAGCAGTTCTTC; CDR3: CASSEYPGPGNEQFF; D: .; V: TRBV25-1; length: 15; size: .; J: TRBJ2-1
DNA: TGTGCCAGCAGTGACGGACCGATAGAGACCCAGTACTTC; CDR3: CASSDGPIETQYF; D: .; V: TRBV6-1; length: 13; size: .; J: TRBJ2-5
DNA: TGTGCCATCAGTACAGGTTCCCAACTCTACGAGCAGTACTTC; CDR3: CAISTGSQLYEQYF; D: .; V: TRBV10-3; length: 14; size: .; J: TRBJ2-7
DNA: TGCGCTAGAATCGGCAGGACAATGGCCTACGAGCAGTACTTC; CDR3: CARIGRTMAYEQYF; D: .; V: TRBV4-3; length: 14; size: few; J: TRBJ2-7
DNA: TGCGCCAGCAGCACTCGGGGCGAGAGGGTAAATGAGCAGTTCTTC; CDR3: CASSTRGERVNEQFF; D: .; V: TRBV4-1; length: 15; size: .; J: TRBJ2-1
DNA: TGCGCCAGCAGCTCAGGGGGCGACGGCTATGGCTACACCTTC; CDR3: CASSSGGDGYGYTF; D: TRBD1; V: TRBV5-1; length: 14; size: .; J: TRBJ1-2
DNA: TGTGCCAGCAGCAGACCCGAAAAACTGTTTTTT; CDR3: CASSRPEKLFF; D: .; V: TRBV6-6; length: 11; size: .; J: TRBJ1-4
DNA: TGTGCCAGCAGCCCAAACCTGGGGTCGAACACCGGGGAGCTGTTTTTT; CDR3: CASSPNLGSNTGELFF; D: .; V: TRBV7-2; length: 16; size: few; J: TRBJ2-2
DNA: TGTGCCAGCAGCTCCCAGGGGAAGGACTACGAGCAGTACTTC; CDR3: CASSSQGKDYEQYF; D: .; V: TRBV27; length: 14; size: .; J: TRBJ2-7
DNA: TGCAGTGCTAGAGAACAAGAGACCCAGTACTTC; CDR3: CSAREQETQYF; D: .; V: TRBV20-1; length: 11; size: few; J: TRBJ2-5
DNA: TGTGCCAGCAGTGATCCTTCTAGCGGGGGGCCGAGCTCCTACGAGCAGTACTTC; CDR3: CASSDPSSGGPSSYEQYF; D: TRBD2; V: TRBV6-4; length: 18; size: .; J: TRBJ2-7
DNA: TGTGCCAGCAGCCAGCCAGACAGAGGGCAGTTCTTC; CDR3: CASSQPDRGQFF; D: .; V: TRBV14; length: 12; size: few; J: TRBJ2-1
DNA: TGTGCCAGCAGGAGAGACAGGGATGAGACCCAGTACTTC; CDR3: CASRRDRDETQYF; D: TRBD1; V: TRBV6-1; length: 13; size: .; J: TRBJ2-5
DNA: TGTGCCAGCAAGGAGGGGGCGATTACTAACTATGGCTACACCTTC; CDR3: CASKEGAITNYGYTF; D: TRBD1; V: TRBV6-1; length: 15; size: .; J: TRBJ1-2
DNA: TGTGCCAGCAGCTTGAACTCTCTGGGGGCCCTCTACGAGCAGTACTTC; CDR3: CASSLNSLGALYEQYF; D: .; V: TRBV13; length: 16; size: .; J: TRBJ2-7